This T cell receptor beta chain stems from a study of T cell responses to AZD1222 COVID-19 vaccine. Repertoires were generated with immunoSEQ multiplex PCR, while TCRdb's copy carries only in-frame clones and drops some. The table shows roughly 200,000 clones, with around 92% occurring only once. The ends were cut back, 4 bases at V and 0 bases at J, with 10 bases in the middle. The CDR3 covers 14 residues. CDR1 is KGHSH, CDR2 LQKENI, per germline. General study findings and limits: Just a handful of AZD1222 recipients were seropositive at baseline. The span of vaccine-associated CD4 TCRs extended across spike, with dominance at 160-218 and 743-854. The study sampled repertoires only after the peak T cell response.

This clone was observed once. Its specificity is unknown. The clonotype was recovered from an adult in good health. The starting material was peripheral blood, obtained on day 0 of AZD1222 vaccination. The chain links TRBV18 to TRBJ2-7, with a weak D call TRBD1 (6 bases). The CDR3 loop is CASSQGQYSYEQYF. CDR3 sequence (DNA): TGTGCCAGCTCACAAGGACAGTACTCCTACGAGCAGTACTTC.